The present TCR beta chain was sequenced within a study of post-analysis software for immune sequencing data. Across the whole study: Relapsing-remitting, secondary progressive and progressive-relapsing courses of multiple sclerosis were included. The study, taken as a whole, reports: Those with multiple sclerosis, the patient group, showed significantly lower normalized Chao1 diversity than controls. The authors found that F measure strongly co-clustered same-batch samples. Patients had higher frequencies than controls of roughly 5 TRBV segments, including TRBV5-6, TRBV5-1 and TRBV20-1.

V gave up 3 bases and J gave up 4 bases, with 14 bases separating them. Germline assignment: CDR1 SGHRS and CDR2 YFSETQ. This CDR3 has 14 residues. Unique molecular identifiers featured in each of the TCR beta cDNA libraries. A population of roughly 1 to 11 million T cells gave rise to about half a million cDNA molecules. Using its own MiXCR run on the PCR reads, TCRdb lists one record per CDR3 protein. The data hold about 540,000 distinct CDR3 sequences, with around a third observed a single time. For this clonotype: Its antigen is not identified.

The clonotype was recovered from a girl aged 2 to 17 with multiple sclerosis. The sample comprised blood. The genes are TRBV5-1 and TRBJ2-7; D is perhaps TRBD2 (6 bases). As DNA, the CDR3 is TGCGCCAGCAGCTCGGAGGGAGGCCCGTACGAGCAGTACTTC. It encodes CASSSEGGPYEQYF. Full variable domain (outside the CDR3, taken from reference TRBV5-1 and TRBJ2-7): KAGVTQTPRYLIKTRGQQVTLSCSPISGHRSVSWYQQTPGQGLQFLFEYFSETQRNKGNFPGRFSGRQFSNSRSEMNVSTLELGDSALYLCASSSEGGPYEQYFGPGTRLTVT.